Each of the 24 T cell receptor beta chains below was sequenced from the same sample in a study of blood T cell repertoires in COVID-19. Method: immunoSEQ multiplex PCR; TCRdb's copy keeps in-frame clones and lacks some. Here the sample spans 40,000 to 55,000 clones, roughly 80% being singletons. Sample: peripheral blood. The receptors shown here come from a man aged 45-60 years with acute or convalescent COVID-19.

The rearrangement joins TRBV10-2 to TRBJ2-3; 12 bases are shared with TRBD2. The ends lost 5 bases at V and 5 bases at J; junction bases unmatched: 11. CDR3 length: 17 residues. CDR1 and CDR2 from the germline V gene are WSHSY and SAAADI. CDR3 in amino acids: CASSLTSGGHSRDTQYF. In DNA form, the CDR3 reads TGCGCCAGCAGTCTGACTAGCGGGGGTCATTCGAGAGATACGCAGTATTTT.

The chain couples TRBV2 to TRBJ2-7; 14 bases are shared with TRBD2. The CDR3 runs 16 residues. CDR1 and CDR2 from the germline V gene are SNHLY and FYNNEI. V gave up 4 bases and J gave up 5 bases; unmatched junction bases: 7. The CDR3 region has the DNA TGTGCCAGCAGTGGCCAGGGACTAGCGGGAGTGGACGAGCAGTACTTC. Amino acids: CASSGQGLAGVDEQYF.

The gene calls are TRBV4-1 and TRBJ2-1; D is perhaps TRBD1 (6 bases). The V gene's germline CDR1 is MGHRA and CDR2 YSYEKL. The CDR3 has 16 amino acids. The V end lost 2 bases, the J end lost 5 bases, and 16 bases lay between the germline ends. CDR3 DNA sequence: TGCGCCAGCAGCCAACGTGGAACAGGGCTCGACAATGAGCAGTTCTTC. Amino acids: CASSQRGTGLDNEQFF.

The J gene is TRBJ1-3, the V gene TRBV28; the D gene is possibly TRBD1 (5 bases). This CDR3 is built from 17 residues. V shed 1 base and J shed 3 bases, with 16 bases lying between them. From germline, CDR1 is MDHEN and CDR2 SYDVKM. The CDR3 region is CASSLFVPTANGNTIYF. CDR3 DNA sequence: TGTGCCAGCAGTTTATTTGTCCCGACAGCCAATGGAAACACCATATATTTT.

The rearrangement joins TRBV18 to TRBJ1-4; a weak D match, TRBD1 (5 bases). V lost 0 bases, J lost 10 bases, and 18 bases lay in between. The CDR3 is 16 amino acids. Germline V CDR1 and CDR2: KGHSH, LQKENI. The CDR3 loop reads CASSPPDGGNLGKLFF. The CDR3 DNA sequence: TGTGCCAGCTCACCACCGGACGGGGGTAACTTAGGAAAACTGTTTTTT.

CDR3 region: CSVATGNTIYF. The CDR3 nucleotides are TGCAGCGTTGCAACTGGAAACACCATATATTTT. The chain joins TRBV29-1 to TRBJ1-3; D gene unclear. The V end lost 4 bases, the J end lost 2 bases, and 3 bases lay between the germline ends. Germline lookup yields CDR1 SQVTM and CDR2 ANQGSEA. The CDR3 runs 11 residues. The whole variable domain, filled in from reference TRBV29-1 and TRBJ1-3, reads SAVISQKPSRDICQRGTSLTIQCQVDSQVTMMFWYRQQPGQSLTLIATANQGSEATYESGFVIDKFPISRPNLTFSTLTVSNMSPEDSSIYLCSVATGNTIYFGEGSWLTVV.

The rearrangement links TRBV11-1 to TRBJ1-1; 7 bases are shared with TRBD1. Germline V gene data show CDR1 as SGHAT and CDR2 as FQDESV (reference sequence). This CDR3 is built from 14 residues. Trimming cost V 5 bases and J 11 bases; bases outside gene matches: 14. CDR3 nucleotide sequence: TGTGCCAGCAGCGACGAATTACAGGGGCGGGGTGCTTTCTTT. Translation gives CASSDELQGRGAFF.

The V gene is TRBV2, the J gene TRBJ1-2; 8 nucleotides match TRBD1. The CDR3 sequence is 14 residues long. Germline V CDR1 and CDR2: SNHLY, FYNNEI. Unmatched junction bases numbered 2, after V lost 3 bases and J lost 2 bases. CDR3 bases: TGTGCCAGCAGTGATCGGACAGGGAACTATGGCTACACCTTC. Its translation: CASSDRTGNYGYTF.

V gene TRBV29-1 combines with J gene TRBJ1-3; the match to TRBD1 covers 7 bases. The trim removed 4 bases at V and 2 bases at J, leaving 5 bases unmatched. The CDR3 loop spans 14 amino acids. The V gene's germline CDR1 is SQVTM and CDR2 ANQGSEA. CDR3 nucleotides: TGCAGCGTTGCGGAGACAGGGCCTGGAAACACCATATATTTT. As protein: CSVAETGPGNTIYF.

The chain uses TRBV20-1 and TRBJ2-3; TRBD1 might be the D (5 bases). Trimming took 3 bases from V and 6 from J, leaving 13 bases between them. Germline-derived CDR1 and CDR2 are DFQATT and SNEGSKA (reference sequence). The CDR3 is 13 amino acids. The CDR3 nucleotides read TGCAGTGCTAGTGTGGACACTCTTGATACGCAGTATTTT. Translating it yields CSASVDTLDTQYF.

This clone was recorded only once. V usage is TRBV7-3 and J usage is TRBJ2-2; 7 nucleotides align to TRBD1. The CDR3 is made up of 15 amino acids. The V gene end was trimmed by 5 bases and the J gene end by 9 bases; junction bases not matched to a gene: 12. Germline values: CDR1 SGHTA, CDR2 FQGTGA. The CDR3 loop is CASSRDRDTPWELFF. CDR3 in DNA: TGTGCCAGCAGCCGCGACAGGGACACTCCCTGGGAGCTGTTTTTT.

The sample holds one count of this clone. This chain joins TRBV7-3 and TRBJ2-5; 9 nucleotides align to TRBD1. CDR1 and CDR2 (germline): SGHTA, FQGTGA. V shed 5 bases, J shed 5 bases, and the junction held 9 bases outside the gene matches. This CDR3 region has 15 residues. CDR3 bases: TGTGCCAGCAGCACGGGACAGGGCCGGATCGAGACCCAGTACTTC. Protein product: CASSTGQGRIETQYF.

This clone was observed a handful of times. The chain combines TRBV6-6 with TRBJ1-6; 11 bases match TRBD1. Per the germline V gene, CDR1 is MNHNY and CDR2 is SVGAGI (reference sequence). Unmatched junction bases numbered 7, after V lost 8 bases and J lost 7 bases. The CDR3 totals 15 residues. The CDR3 here is CASSAGDRGNSPLHF. The CDR3 coding sequence is TGTGCCAGCTCAGCGGGGGACAGGGGGAATTCACCCCTCCACTTT.

The chain uses TRBV10-1 and TRBJ2-7; a possible D gene is TRBD1 (6 bases). CDR1 and CDR2 (germline): WNHNN, SYGVQD (reference sequence). Trimming left V 5 bases short and J 3 bases short, with 11 bases between. This CDR3 has 13 residues. The CDR3 spells CASSPGQNYEQYF. CDR3 DNA: TGCGCCAGCAGTCCAGGACAGAACTACGAGCAGTACTTC.

The chain has TRBV27 and TRBJ1-4, with D tentatively TRBD1 (5 bases). The CDR3 is 17 amino acids. Trimming removed 0 bases from V and 4 bases from J, with 15 bases in between. CDR1 MNHEY and CDR2 SMNVEV come from the germline V gene (reference sequence). In DNA, the CDR3 is TGTGCCAGCAGTTTATCGCCCGGCAGGGTAGATAATGAAAAACTGTTTTTT. Its translation is CASSLSPGRVDNEKLFF.

The chain uses TRBV2 and TRBJ2-6, with no clear D. This CDR3 is built from 15 residues. With 4 bases removed from V and 3 bases from J, the gap between germline ends came to 10 bases. The germline V gene has CDR1 SNHLY and CDR2 FYNNEI. CDR3 bases: TGTGCCAGCAGTGGCGGTACTTTTGGGGCCAACGTCCTGACTTTC. It encodes CASSGGTFGANVLTF. The whole variable domain, remainder taken from reference TRBV2 and TRBJ2-6, is EPEVTQTPSHQVTQMGQEVILRCVPISNHLYFYWYRQILGQKVEFLVSFYNNEISEKSEIFDDQFSVERPDGSNFTLKIRSTKLEDSAMYFCASSGGTFGANVLTFGAGSRLTVL.

The genes are TRBV9 and TRBJ2-7; the match to TRBD1 covers 7 bases. Trimming took 1 base from V and 7 from J; bases not matched to a gene: 8. CDR3 length: 14 amino acids. Germline V gene lookup returns CDR1 SGDLS and CDR2 YYNGEE. The CDR3 coding sequence is TGTGCCAGCAGCGTATTTGAGGGGGCAGGGGAGCAGTACTTC. Its translation: CASSVFEGAGEQYF. Together with reference TRBV9 and TRBJ2-7, the CDR3 gives the full variable domain: DSGVTQTPKHLITATGQRVTLRCSPRSGDLSVYWYQQSLDQGLQFLIQYYNGEERAKGNILERFSAQQFPDLHSELNLSSLELGDSALYFCASSVFEGAGEQYFGPGTRLTVT.

The chain combines TRBV7-9 with TRBJ2-3, with 8 bases fitting TRBD2. Germline V gene lookup returns CDR1 SEHNR and CDR2 FQNEAQ (reference sequence). V was pared by 0 bases and J by 0 bases, with 5 bases of the junction left unmatched. The CDR3 is made up of 17 amino acids. Here the CDR3 reads CASSLAGKRGSTDTQYF. The CDR3 DNA follows: TGTGCCAGCAGCTTAGCGGGGAAGCGGGGGAGCACAGATACGCAGTATTTT. The full variable domain, in which reference TRBV7-9 and TRBJ2-3 provide the parts outside the CDR3, is DTGVSQNPRHKITKRGQNVTFRCDPISEHNRLYWYRQTLGQGPEFLTYFQNEAQLEKSRLLSDRFSAERPKGSFSTLEIQRTEQGDSAMYLCASSLAGKRGSTDTQYFGPGTRLTVL.

The chain carries TRBV9 and TRBJ1-1; D possibly corresponds to TRBD1 (5 bases). CDR3 length equals 13 residues. The germline V gene encodes CDR1 SGDLS and CDR2 YYNGEE. V lost 4 bases and J lost 2, with 9 bases in between. CDR3 in amino acids: CASSTQANTEAFF. The CDR3 DNA sequence: TGTGCCAGCAGCACACAGGCCAACACTGAAGCTTTCTTT.

The rearrangement joins TRBV19 to TRBJ1-2, with no clear D. Germline V gene lookup returns CDR1 LNHDA and CDR2 SQIVND (reference sequence). V shed 10 bases and J shed 3 bases, with 15 bases lying between them. The CDR3 is 13 amino acids. The CDR3 sequence: CATPPPYDYGYTF. The CDR3 DNA sequence: TGTGCCACCCCTCCTCCCTATGACTATGGCTACACCTTC.

V gene TRBV12-3 or TRBV12-4 combines with J gene TRBJ2-7; the match to TRBD2 covers 7 bases. The CDR3 length is 11 residues. V shed 3 bases, J shed 7 bases, and the junction held 0 bases outside the gene matches. CDR3 coding DNA: TGTGCCAGCAGTTTGGGGGGGGAGCAGTACTTC. Translated: CASSLGGEQYF.

The chain joins TRBV28 to TRBJ2-7, with a weak D call TRBD2 (6 bases). CDR1 and CDR2 from the germline V gene are MDHEN and SYDVKM. The CDR3 loop spans 14 amino acids. The V end was cut by 7 bases, the J end by 3 bases, with 16 bases between. The CDR3 is CASNENRGFYEQYF. CDR3 DNA: TGTGCCAGCAACGAAAATCGGGGGTTCTACGAGCAGTACTTC.

J is TRBJ2-3 and V is TRBV7-3, with 7 bases that match TRBD1. The ends lost 2 bases at V and 0 bases at J; junction bases unmatched: 8. This CDR3 comprises 17 residues. Germline V gene lookup returns CDR1 SGHTA and CDR2 FQGTGA. The chain's CDR3 is CASSLLTGRDSTDTQYF. CDR3 in DNA: TGTGCCAGCAGCTTATTGACAGGGCGAGATAGCACAGATACGCAGTATTTT.

The rearrangement joins TRBV7-3 to TRBJ2-3; possibly TRBD2 for D (7 bases). V was clipped by 2 bases and J by 1 base, with 10 bases between them. The CDR3 has 15 residues. Germline V gives CDR1 SGHTA, CDR2 FQGTGA. Here the CDR3 reads CASSLAGARTDTQYF. The CDR3 DNA reads TGTGCCAGCAGCTTAGCGGGGGCCCGCACAGATACGCAGTATTTT. The variable domain in full, with the rest retrieved from reference TRBV7-3 and TRBJ2-3, is GAGVSQTPSNKVTEKGKYVELRCDPISGHTALYWYRQSLGQGPEFLIYFQGTGAADDSGLPNDRFFAVRPEGSVSTLKIQRTERGDSAVYLCASSLAGARTDTQYFGPGTRLTVL.